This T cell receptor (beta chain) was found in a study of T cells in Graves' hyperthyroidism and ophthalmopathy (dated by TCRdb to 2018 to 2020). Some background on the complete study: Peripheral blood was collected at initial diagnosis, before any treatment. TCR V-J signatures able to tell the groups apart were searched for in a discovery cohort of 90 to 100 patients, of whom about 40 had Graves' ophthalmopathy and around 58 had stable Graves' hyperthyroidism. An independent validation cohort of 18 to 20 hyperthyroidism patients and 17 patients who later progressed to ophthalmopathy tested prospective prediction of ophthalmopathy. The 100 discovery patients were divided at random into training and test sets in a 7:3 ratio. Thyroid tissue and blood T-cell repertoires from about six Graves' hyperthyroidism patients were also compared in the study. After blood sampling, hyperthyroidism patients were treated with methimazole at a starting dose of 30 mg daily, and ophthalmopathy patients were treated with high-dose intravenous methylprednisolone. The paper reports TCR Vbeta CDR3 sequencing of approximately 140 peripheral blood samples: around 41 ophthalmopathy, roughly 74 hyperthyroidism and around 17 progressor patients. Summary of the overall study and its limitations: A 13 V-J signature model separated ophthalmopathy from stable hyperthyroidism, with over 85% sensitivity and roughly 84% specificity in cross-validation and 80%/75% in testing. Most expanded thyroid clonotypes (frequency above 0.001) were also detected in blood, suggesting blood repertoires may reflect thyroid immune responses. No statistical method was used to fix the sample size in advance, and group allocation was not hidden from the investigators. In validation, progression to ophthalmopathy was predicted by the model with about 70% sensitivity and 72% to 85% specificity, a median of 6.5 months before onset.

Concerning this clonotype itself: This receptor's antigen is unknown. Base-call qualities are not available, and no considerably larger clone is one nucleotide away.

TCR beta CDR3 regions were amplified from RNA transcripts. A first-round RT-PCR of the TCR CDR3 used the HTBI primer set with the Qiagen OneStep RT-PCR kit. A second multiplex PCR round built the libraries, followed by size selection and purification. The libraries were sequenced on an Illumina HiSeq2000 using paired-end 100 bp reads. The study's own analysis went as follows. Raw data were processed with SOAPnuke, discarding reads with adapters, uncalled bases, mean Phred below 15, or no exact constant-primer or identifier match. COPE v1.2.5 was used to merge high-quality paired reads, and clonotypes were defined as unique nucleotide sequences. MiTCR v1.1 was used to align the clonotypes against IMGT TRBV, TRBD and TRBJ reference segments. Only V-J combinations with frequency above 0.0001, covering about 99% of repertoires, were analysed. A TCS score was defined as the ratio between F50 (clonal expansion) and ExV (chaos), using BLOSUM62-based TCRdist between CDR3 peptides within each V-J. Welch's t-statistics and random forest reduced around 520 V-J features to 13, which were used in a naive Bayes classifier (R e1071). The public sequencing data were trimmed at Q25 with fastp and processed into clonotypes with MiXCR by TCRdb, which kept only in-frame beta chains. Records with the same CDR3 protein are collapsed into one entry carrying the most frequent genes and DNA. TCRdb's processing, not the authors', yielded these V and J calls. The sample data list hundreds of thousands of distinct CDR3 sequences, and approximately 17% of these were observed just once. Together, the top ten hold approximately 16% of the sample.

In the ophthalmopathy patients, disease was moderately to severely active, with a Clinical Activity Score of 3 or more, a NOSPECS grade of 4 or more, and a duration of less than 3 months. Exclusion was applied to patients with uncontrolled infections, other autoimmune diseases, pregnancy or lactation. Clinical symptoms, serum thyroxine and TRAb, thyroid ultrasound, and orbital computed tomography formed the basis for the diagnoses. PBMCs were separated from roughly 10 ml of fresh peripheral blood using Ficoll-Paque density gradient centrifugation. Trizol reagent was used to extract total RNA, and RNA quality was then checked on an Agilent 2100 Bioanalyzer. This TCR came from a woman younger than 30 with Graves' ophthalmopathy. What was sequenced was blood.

The CDR3 protein sequence reads: CASSLARGDNSPLHF. The nucleotides read TGTGCCAGCAGTTTAGCGCGAGGGGATAATTCACCCCTCCACTTT. Recombination linked TRBV12-3 or TRBV12-4 to TRBJ1-6; the D region possibly corresponds to TRBD1 (5 bases align). From the cysteine through the phenylalanine, the CDR3 covers 15 amino acids. Only CDR3 DNA is held: 45 bases, read in frame from base 1. At the junction V is shortened by 0 bases and J by 5 bases, with 8 bases in between.